These T cell receptor beta chains were read from a single sample in a study of regulatory T cells in long-lasting Graves disease. TCRdb analysed the multiplex PCR reads with MiXCR anew, one entry per CDR3 protein. The table includes under 500,000 distinct CDR3 sequences, less than 25% detected once. Material: peripheral blood mononuclear cells (PBMCs), obtained when the disease was refractory, from a patient treated with antithyroid drugs. Source of these receptors: a female donor with Graves disease. Each CDR3 is given with its conserved first and last residue. Each record gives: J gene, D gene, V gene, CDR3 length, clone size, CDR3 protein, CDR3 DNA. D genes are given only for firm matches. For some rows the clone size is stated as once, few or many, or as a class when expanded; others skip it.

j_call: TRBJ1-4
d_call: NA
v_call: TRBV28
cdr3_length: 16
clone_size: many
cdr3_aa: CASSFSIPIGREKLFF
cdr3_nt: TGTGCCAGCAGTTTCAGTATACCTATAGGACGGGAAAAACTGTTTTTT

j_call: TRBJ1-1
d_call: TRBD1
v_call: TRBV2
cdr3_length: 17
clone_size: many
cdr3_aa: CASSYFRDRGADTEAFF
cdr3_nt: TGTGCCAGTTCTTACTTCCGGGACAGGGGCGCGGACACTGAAGCTTTCTTT

j_call: TRBJ1-5
d_call: TRBD1
v_call: TRBV27
cdr3_length: 15
clone_size: many
cdr3_aa: CASSPGTGRSQPQHF
cdr3_nt: TGTGCCAGCAGTCCGGGGACAGGGCGTAGTCAGCCCCAGCATTTT

j_call: TRBJ1-4
d_call: NA
v_call: TRBV30
cdr3_length: 12
clone_size: NA
cdr3_aa: CAWGHANEKLFF
cdr3_nt: TGTGCCTGGGGTCACGCTAATGAAAAACTGTTTTTT

j_call: TRBJ1-5
d_call: NA
v_call: TRBV19
cdr3_length: 12
clone_size: many
cdr3_aa: CASRDLNQPQHF
cdr3_nt: TGTGCCAGCAGAGATTTAAATCAGCCCCAGCATTTT

j_call: TRBJ2-1
d_call: TRBD2
v_call: TRBV12-3/TRBV12-4
cdr3_length: 14
clone_size: NA
cdr3_aa: CASTSRPAGDEQFF
cdr3_nt: TGTGCCAGCACCTCCAGGCCTGCGGGAGATGAGCAGTTCTTC

j_call: TRBJ1-1
d_call: TRBD1
v_call: TRBV4-3
cdr3_length: 15
clone_size: NA
cdr3_aa: CASSQDRAGNTEAFF
cdr3_nt: TGCGCCAGCAGCCAGGACAGGGCAGGCAACACTGAAGCTTTCTTT

j_call: TRBJ1-4
d_call: TRBD1
v_call: TRBV12-3/TRBV12-4
cdr3_length: 14
clone_size: many
cdr3_aa: CASSIRGRGEKLFF
cdr3_nt: TGTGCCAGCAGCATCAGGGGGCGAGGTGAAAAACTGTTTTTT

j_call: TRBJ1-1
d_call: NA
v_call: TRBV3-1
cdr3_length: 13
clone_size: many
cdr3_aa: CASSQAPSAEAFF
cdr3_nt: TGTGCCAGCAGCCAAGCCCCGAGCGCTGAAGCTTTCTTT

j_call: TRBJ2-2
d_call: NA
v_call: TRBV7-2
cdr3_length: 13
clone_size: once
cdr3_aa: CASSLVPTGELFF
cdr3_nt: TGTGCCAGCAGCTTAGTCCCAACCGGGGAGCTGTTTTTT

j_call: TRBJ1-1
d_call: NA
v_call: TRBV7-9
cdr3_length: 12
clone_size: NA
cdr3_aa: CASSRDTYRAFF
cdr3_nt: TGTGCCAGCAGCCGCGACACTTACCGAGCTTTCTTT

j_call: TRBJ2-7
d_call: TRBD1
v_call: TRBV7-9
cdr3_length: 16
clone_size: NA
cdr3_aa: CASSDFRDRGTYEQYF
cdr3_nt: TGTGCCAGCAGCGACTTTCGGGACAGGGGGACCTACGAGCAGTACTTC

j_call: TRBJ2-5
d_call: NA
v_call: TRBV29-1
cdr3_length: 12
clone_size: NA
cdr3_aa: CSASPLQETQYF
cdr3_nt: TGCAGCGCCTCGCCACTCCAAGAGACCCAGTACTTC

j_call: TRBJ2-7
d_call: NA
v_call: TRBV10-3
cdr3_length: 13
clone_size: few
cdr3_aa: CAISPSSFHEQYF
cdr3_nt: TGTGCCATCAGTCCCTCCTCTTTCCACGAGCAGTACTTC

j_call: TRBJ1-1
d_call: NA
v_call: TRBV27
cdr3_length: 14
clone_size: many
cdr3_aa: CASKKRQGTTEAFF
cdr3_nt: TGTGCCAGCAAAAAGAGGCAGGGAACCACTGAAGCTTTCTTT

j_call: TRBJ2-3
d_call: NA
v_call: TRBV2
cdr3_length: 13
clone_size: NA
cdr3_aa: CASSENRADTQYF
cdr3_nt: TGTGCCAGCAGTGAAAACCGGGCCGATACGCAGTATTTT

j_call: TRBJ1-2
d_call: TRBD1
v_call: TRBV6-1
cdr3_length: 16
clone_size: few
cdr3_aa: CASSEALRNRGGGYTF
cdr3_nt: TGTGCCAGCAGTGAAGCGCTTCGGAACAGGGGGGGAGGCTACACCTTC

j_call: TRBJ1-5
d_call: NA
v_call: TRBV6-2/TRBV6-3
cdr3_length: 16
clone_size: few
cdr3_aa: CASSEAWQEAGQPQHF
cdr3_nt: TGTGCCAGCAGTGAAGCGTGGCAGGAAGCCGGTCAGCCCCAGCATTTT

j_call: TRBJ2-5
d_call: NA
v_call: TRBV19
cdr3_length: 13
clone_size: few
cdr3_aa: CASSMDGGETQYF
cdr3_nt: TGTGCCAGTAGTATGGACGGAGGGGAGACCCAGTACTTC

j_call: TRBJ2-5
d_call: NA
v_call: TRBV7-3
cdr3_length: 13
clone_size: many
cdr3_aa: CASSSTSQETQYF
cdr3_nt: TGTGCCAGCAGCTCGACTAGTCAAGAGACCCAGTACTTC

j_call: TRBJ1-6
d_call: TRBD1
v_call: TRBV19
cdr3_length: 15
clone_size: NA
cdr3_aa: CASSTTGTGGSPLHF
cdr3_nt: TGTGCCAGTAGCACTACCGGGACAGGGGGTTCACCCCTCCACTTT

j_call: TRBJ2-2
d_call: TRBD2
v_call: TRBV6-2/TRBV6-3
cdr3_length: 16
clone_size: many
cdr3_aa: CASSNSGGPYTGELFF
cdr3_nt: TGTGCCAGCAGTAATTCGGGAGGGCCTTATACCGGGGAGCTGTTTTTT

j_call: TRBJ2-2
d_call: TRBD1
v_call: TRBV6-1
cdr3_length: 15
clone_size: few
cdr3_aa: CASNPFRDRLRELFF
cdr3_nt: TGTGCCAGCAATCCTTTTAGGGACAGACTTAGGGAGCTGTTTTTT

j_call: TRBJ1-6
d_call: NA
v_call: TRBV19
cdr3_length: 13
clone_size: many
cdr3_aa: CASSIGWNSPLHF
cdr3_nt: TGTGCCAGTAGTATTGGGTGGAATTCACCCCTCCACTTT

j_call: TRBJ2-7
d_call: NA
v_call: TRBV28
cdr3_length: 11
clone_size: many
cdr3_aa: CASSFESEQYF
cdr3_nt: TGTGCCAGCAGTTTTGAAAGCGAGCAGTACTTC

j_call: TRBJ2-7
d_call: NA
v_call: TRBV6-5
cdr3_length: 15
clone_size: few
cdr3_aa: CASSYSEGFPYEQYF
cdr3_nt: TGTGCCAGCAGTTACTCAGAGGGCTTCCCCTACGAGCAGTACTTC

j_call: TRBJ2-7
d_call: TRBD1
v_call: TRBV3-1
cdr3_length: 15
clone_size: many
cdr3_aa: CASSPDGQGSREQYF
cdr3_nt: TGTGCCAGCAGCCCTGATGGACAGGGATCCCGCGAGCAGTACTTC

j_call: TRBJ2-7
d_call: TRBD2
v_call: TRBV20-1
cdr3_length: 16
clone_size: few
cdr3_aa: CSATTGLAGVGHEQYF
cdr3_nt: TGCAGTGCAACTACGGGACTAGCGGGAGTTGGTCACGAGCAGTACTTC

j_call: TRBJ1-1
d_call: NA
v_call: TRBV6-1
cdr3_length: 12
clone_size: few
cdr3_aa: CASKAGHTEAFF
cdr3_nt: TGTGCCAGTAAGGCAGGGCACACTGAAGCTTTCTTT

j_call: TRBJ1-1
d_call: TRBD1
v_call: TRBV20-1
cdr3_length: 13
clone_size: few
cdr3_aa: CSAPDPDRAEAFF
cdr3_nt: TGCAGTGCCCCCGACCCCGACAGGGCTGAAGCTTTCTTT

j_call: TRBJ1-1
d_call: TRBD1
v_call: TRBV4-1
cdr3_length: 15
clone_size: few
cdr3_aa: CASSQLGQGNTEAFF
cdr3_nt: TGCGCCAGCAGCCAGTTAGGACAGGGGAACACTGAAGCTTTCTTT

j_call: TRBJ2-7
d_call: TRBD2
v_call: TRBV7-2
cdr3_length: 15
clone_size: NA
cdr3_aa: CASSLKPRGDYEQYF
cdr3_nt: TGTGCCAGCAGCTTAAAGCCCCGGGGGGACTACGAGCAGTACTTC

j_call: TRBJ1-1
d_call: NA
v_call: TRBV29-1
cdr3_length: 11
clone_size: few
cdr3_aa: CSVGGGTEAFF
cdr3_nt: TGCAGCGTTGGGGGGGGCACTGAAGCTTTCTTT

j_call: TRBJ2-2
d_call: TRBD2
v_call: TRBV28
cdr3_length: 17
clone_size: many
cdr3_aa: CASRGLAGGPNTGELFF
cdr3_nt: TGTGCCAGCAGGGGACTAGCGGGAGGGCCGAACACCGGGGAGCTGTTTTTT

j_call: TRBJ1-2
d_call: NA
v_call: TRBV2
cdr3_length: 12
clone_size: many
cdr3_aa: CASSVAGRGYTF
cdr3_nt: TGTGCCAGCAGTGTCGCAGGCCGGGGCTACACCTTC

j_call: TRBJ2-7
d_call: NA
v_call: TRBV2
cdr3_length: 14
clone_size: NA
cdr3_aa: CASSSVKGFYEQYF
cdr3_nt: TGTGCCAGCAGCAGCGTCAAGGGCTTCTACGAGCAGTACTTC

j_call: TRBJ2-7
d_call: TRBD2
v_call: TRBV11-2
cdr3_length: 13
clone_size: many
cdr3_aa: CATGTSGSIEQYF
cdr3_nt: TGTGCCACCGGCACTAGCGGGAGTATCGAGCAGTACTTC

j_call: TRBJ1-4
d_call: NA
v_call: TRBV19
cdr3_length: 16
clone_size: many
cdr3_aa: CASSSGTAIQNEKLFF
cdr3_nt: TGTGCCAGTTCCTCCGGGACCGCCATCCAAAATGAAAAACTGTTTTTT

j_call: TRBJ1-6
d_call: NA
v_call: TRBV6-1
cdr3_length: 12
clone_size: many
cdr3_aa: CASEARNSPLHF
cdr3_nt: TGTGCCAGCGAAGCACGGAATTCACCCCTCCACTTT

j_call: TRBJ2-7
d_call: NA
v_call: TRBV2
cdr3_length: 10
clone_size: many
cdr3_aa: CASSESEQYF
cdr3_nt: TGTGCCAGCAGTGAATCCGAGCAGTACTTC

j_call: TRBJ2-7
d_call: TRBD1
v_call: TRBV30
cdr3_length: 15
clone_size: NA
cdr3_aa: CAWSTGTGLSYEQYF
cdr3_nt: TGTGCCTGGAGTACAGGGACAGGGTTATCCTACGAGCAGTACTTC

j_call: TRBJ2-4
d_call: TRBD2
v_call: TRBV6-1
cdr3_length: 12
clone_size: many
cdr3_aa: CASTERENIQYF
cdr3_nt: TGTGCCAGCACCGAGCGGGAGAACATTCAGTACTTC

j_call: TRBJ2-7
d_call: TRBD1
v_call: TRBV6-2/TRBV6-3
cdr3_length: 14
clone_size: NA
cdr3_aa: CASSSGTGKSEQYF
cdr3_nt: TGTGCCAGCAGTTCCGGGACAGGGAAATCCGAGCAGTACTTC

j_call: TRBJ2-1
d_call: TRBD2
v_call: TRBV27
cdr3_length: 17
clone_size: NA
cdr3_aa: CASSVRGLAGGNNEQFF
cdr3_nt: TGTGCCAGCAGTGTCAGAGGACTAGCGGGAGGCAACAATGAGCAGTTCTTC

j_call: TRBJ2-7
d_call: NA
v_call: TRBV7-3
cdr3_length: 16
clone_size: NA
cdr3_aa: CASSETAGRGINEQYF
cdr3_nt: TGTGCCAGCAGCGAAACCGCGGGACGGGGGATAAACGAGCAGTACTTC

j_call: TRBJ1-1
d_call: NA
v_call: TRBV14
cdr3_length: 15
clone_size: few
cdr3_aa: CASSDRRRLNTEAFF
cdr3_nt: TGTGCCAGCAGCGACAGGCGGCGTCTGAACACTGAAGCTTTCTTT

j_call: TRBJ2-7
d_call: TRBD1
v_call: TRBV28
cdr3_length: 14
clone_size: few
cdr3_aa: CASYTIAGTGGQYF
cdr3_nt: TGTGCCAGCTATACAATAGCCGGGACAGGGGGGCAGTACTTC

j_call: TRBJ1-6
d_call: NA
v_call: TRBV6-1
cdr3_length: 14
clone_size: few
cdr3_aa: CASSEADQNSPLHF
cdr3_nt: TGTGCCAGCAGTGAAGCCGACCAGAATTCACCCCTCCACTTT

j_call: TRBJ2-7
d_call: NA
v_call: TRBV18
cdr3_length: 16
clone_size: NA
cdr3_aa: CASSPSAGTLPGEQYF
cdr3_nt: TGTGCCAGCTCACCTTCAGCAGGGACCCTTCCGGGCGAGCAGTACTTC

j_call: TRBJ2-7
d_call: TRBD1
v_call: TRBV6-1
cdr3_length: 11
clone_size: many
cdr3_aa: CASGWTGEQYF
cdr3_nt: TGTGCCAGCGGGTGGACAGGCGAGCAGTACTTC

j_call: TRBJ2-7
d_call: NA
v_call: TRBV6-1
cdr3_length: 14
clone_size: NA
cdr3_aa: CATAPHESSYEQYF
cdr3_nt: TGTGCCACCGCCCCTCACGAGAGCTCCTACGAGCAGTACTTC

j_call: TRBJ2-3
d_call: NA
v_call: TRBV5-1
cdr3_length: 17
clone_size: NA
cdr3_aa: CASSSPHRDLRTDTQYF
cdr3_nt: TGCGCCAGCAGCTCTCCTCACAGGGACTTACGCACAGATACGCAGTATTTT

j_call: TRBJ1-6
d_call: TRBD1
v_call: TRBV12-3/TRBV12-4
cdr3_length: 13
clone_size: many
cdr3_aa: CASNTGVGSPLHF
cdr3_nt: TGTGCCAGTAATACAGGGGTGGGTTCACCCCTCCACTTT